Each of the 16 T cell receptor beta chains below was sequenced from the same sample in a study of blood T cell repertoires in COVID-19. The data were produced by immunoSEQ multiplex PCR, yet TCRdb's version contains in-frame clones alone and is incomplete. The table lists approximately 130,000 clones, approximately 92% of them singletons, with 25% to 35% in the top ten. The sample comprised peripheral blood. These receptors were taken from a man in his 70s with active or convalescent COVID-19.

The J gene is TRBJ2-7, the V gene TRBV2; 7 nucleotides match TRBD1. Germline V CDR1 and CDR2: SNHLY, FYNNEI. V shed 5 bases and J 4 bases; nucleotides not matched to a gene: 2. The CDR3 loop spans 12 amino acids. As DNA, the CDR3 is TGTGCCAGCAGTCAGACAGGGTACGAGCAGTACTTC. Translated: CASSQTGYEQYF.

The chain combines TRBV19 with TRBJ1-1, with a possible D match to TRBD1 (5 bases). This CDR3 has 15 amino acids. The germline V gene encodes CDR1 LNHDA and CDR2 SQIVND (reference sequence). Trimming took 3 bases from V and 3 from J, leaving 14 bases between them. CDR3 in amino acids: CASSIRAGWDTEAFF. The CDR3 DNA reads TGTGCCAGTAGTATTAGGGCAGGGTGGGACACTGAAGCTTTCTTT.

This clone was picked up one time. The CDR3: CASSLDRSGANVLTF. DNA for the CDR3: TGTGCCAGCAGCTTGGATCGCTCTGGGGCCAACGTCCTGACTTTC. The V call is TRBV5-6, the J call TRBJ2-6; no reliable D call. The CDR3 has 15 amino acids. Deletions cut 0 bases from V and 0 bases from J, with 4 bases between. From germline, CDR1 is SGHDT and CDR2 YYEEEE. The full variable domain, in which reference TRBV5-6 and TRBJ2-6 provide the parts outside the CDR3, is DAGVTQSPTHLIKTRGQQVTLRCSPKSGHDTVSWYQQALGQGPQFIFQYYEEEERQRGNFPDRFSGHQFPNYSSELNVNALLLGDSALYLCASSLDRSGANVLTFGAGSRLTVL.

The chain uses TRBV6-5 and TRBJ1-2; 7 bases line up with TRBD1. Trimming cost V 6 bases and J 3 bases; bases outside gene matches: 7. This CDR3 comprises 14 residues. CDR1 and CDR2 (germline): MNHEY, SVGAGI. Here the CDR3 reads CASRQGDRDYGYTF. Here the CDR3 DNA reads TGTGCCAGCAGGCAGGGGGATCGGGACTATGGCTACACCTTC.

The chain links TRBV15 to TRBJ2-3; D gene uncertain. The V end lost 3 bases, the J end lost 0 bases, and 13 bases lay between the germline ends. CDR3 length: 16 residues. Germline V gene sequence: CDR1 LNHNV, CDR2 YYDKDF (reference sequence). In DNA, the CDR3 is TGTGCCACCAGCAGGGATAGCAAATCTAGCACAGATACGCAGTATTTT. This gives the protein CATSRDSKSSTDTQYF. The whole variable domain, filled in from reference TRBV15 and TRBJ2-3, reads DAMVIQNPRYQVTQFGKPVTLSCSQTLNHNVMYWYQQKSSQAPKLLFHYYDKDFNNEADTPDNFQSRRPNTSFCFLDIRSPGLGDTAMYLCATSRDSKSSTDTQYFGPGTRLTVL.

The chain combines TRBV6-5 with TRBJ2-1, with a possible D match to TRBD1 (7 bases). This CDR3 region has 13 residues. Trimming pared 2 bases from V and 9 bases from J, leaving 11 bases between. The germline V gene has CDR1 MNHEY and CDR2 SVGAGI. CDR3 in DNA: TGTGCCAGCAGTTACGGAGGGGGCCGTGAGCAGTTCTTC. Translated, it gives CASSYGGGREQFF.

This sequence joins TRBV7-3 and TRBJ1-1; D is ambiguous. CDR1 is SGHTA and CDR2 is FQGTGA in the germline V gene. The CDR3 loop spans 14 amino acids. Between the trimmed V and J ends, which lost 2 bases and 6 bases, there was a span of 13 bases. The CDR3 region is CASSLDGGSPEAFF. CDR3 coding DNA: TGTGCCAGCAGCTTAGACGGAGGGTCCCCTGAAGCTTTCTTT.

The chain couples TRBV6-2 or TRBV6-3 to TRBJ1-5, with D tentatively TRBD1 (6 bases). The CDR3 extends over 14 amino acids. Germline assignment: CDR1 MNHEY and CDR2 SVGEGT. The V end lost 2 bases, the J end lost 7 bases, and 12 bases lay between the germline ends. CDR3 in amino acids: CASSYRGARQPQHF. In nucleotides, the CDR3 is TGTGCCAGCAGTTACCGGGGGGCGCGGCAGCCCCAGCATTTT.

This chain uses TRBV24-1 with TRBJ1-5; TRBD1 matches 9 bases. V lost 3 bases, J lost 4 bases, and 3 bases stayed unmatched. The CDR3 spans 15 residues. In germline, CDR1 is KGHDR, CDR2 SFDVKD. CDR3 amino acids: CATSDQGQGNQPQHF. The CDR3 nucleotides read TGTGCCACCAGTGATCAGGGACAGGGAAATCAGCCCCAGCATTTT.

The chain couples TRBV3-1 (or the pseudogene TRBV3-2) to TRBJ1-6; 7 nucleotides match TRBD1. CDR3 length equals 16 residues. From germline, CDR1 is LGHDT and CDR2 YNNKEL (reference sequence). The V and J ends lost 3 bases and 6 bases, in that order; junction bases with no gene match: 8. Here the CDR3 reads CASSHGDRDFNSPLHF. The CDR3 nucleotides are TGTGCCAGCAGCCATGGGGACAGAGACTTTAATTCACCCCTCCACTTT.

The chain is built from TRBV4-1 and TRBJ1-2; TRBD1 matches 7 bases. V dropped 4 bases and J dropped 4; count of bases not matched to a gene: 6. CDR3 length: 14 residues. The V gene's germline CDR1 is MGHRA and CDR2 YSYEKL. The CDR3 spells CASSRDRPSYGYTF. The CDR3 DNA is TGCGCCAGCAGCCGGGACAGACCTTCCTATGGCTACACCTTC.

The V call is TRBV7-8, the J call TRBJ2-2; 8 bases agree with TRBD2. Trimming cost V 0 bases and J 3 bases; bases outside gene matches: 6. There are 17 residues in the CDR3. Germline lookup yields CDR1 SGHVS and CDR2 FQNEAQ. CDR3 nucleotide sequence: TGTGCCAGCAGCTTAGCGGGGCGGGAGGTACACACCGGGGAGCTGTTTTTT. Its protein product is CASSLAGREVHTGELFF. Together with reference TRBV7-8 and TRBJ2-2, the CDR3 gives the full variable domain: GAGVSQSPRYKVAKRGQDVALRCDPISGHVSLFWYQQALGQGPEFLTYFQNEAQLDKSGLPSDRFFAERPEGSVSTLKIQRTQQEDSAVYLCASSLAGREVHTGELFFGEGSRLTVL.

J is TRBJ2-2 and V is TRBV2; D is ambiguous. V lost 6 bases, J lost 3 bases, and 11 bases lay in between. CDR1 is SNHLY, CDR2 FYNNEI, per germline. This CDR3 is built from 14 residues. In DNA, the CDR3 is TGTGCCAGCAGGCAGCGTCTCTACACCGGGGAGCTGTTTTTT. It is translated as CASRQRLYTGELFF.

The chain is built from TRBV28 and TRBJ1-6; 7 nucleotides agree with TRBD1. Germline V lookup: CDR1 MDHEN, CDR2 SYDVKM. The V segment lost 2 bases and the J segment 15 bases; nucleotides outside the gene matches: 13. This CDR3 contains 15 residues. CDR3 in DNA: TGTGCCAGCAGTTTAGTAGGGACAGCATCGGGCGTCCTCCACTTT. This translates into CASSLVGTASGVLHF.

This rearrangement joins TRBV6-5 to TRBJ2-7; no clear D. Germline CDR1 MNHEY, CDR2 SVGAGI. V lost 5 bases and J lost 0, with 5 bases in between. The CDR3 is 12 residues long. The DNA of the CDR3 is TGTGCCAGCAGTATGAGCTCCTACGAGCAGTACTTC. Protein product: CASSMSSYEQYF.

This chain connects TRBV27 to TRBJ2-7, with TRBD2 matching over 12 bases. Unmatched junction bases numbered 0, after V lost 3 bases and J lost 0 bases. Germline V gene sequence: CDR1 MNHEY, CDR2 SMNVEV (reference sequence). The CDR3 spans 15 residues. This CDR3 reads CASSLTSGSSYEQYF. In nucleotides, the CDR3 is TGTGCCAGCAGTTTGACTAGCGGGAGCTCCTACGAGCAGTACTTC.